This T cell receptor beta chain was captured in a study of blood T cell repertoires in COVID-19. Across the study: Acute-phase and convalescent COVID-19 samples originated in the United States, Italy and Spain. PBMCs, B-cell-depleted T cells, or T cells were the source of the cDNA or gDNA that made up the material.

Trimming removed 4 bases from V and 6 bases from J; junction bases left unmatched: 8. Germline V gene lookup returns CDR1 SSHAT and CDR2 FNYEAQ (reference sequence). The CDR3 has 15 amino acids. Original handling: How many nucleated cells were present was estimated from reference gene primer amplification. The data were produced by immunoSEQ multiplex PCR, yet TCRdb's version contains in-frame clones alone and is incomplete. That table supplies the V and J calls and clone size; D and trimming were determined from the DNA. The sample has 150,000 or so clones, 70% to 85% seen once. The chain uses TRBV7-7 and TRBJ2-1; TRBD2 aligns across 8 bases. The sample was peripheral blood. The origin of this receptor is a woman aged 45-65 years with acute or convalescent COVID-19. The CDR3 reads CASSSKAGDFNEQFF. CDR3 nucleotide sequence: TGTGCCAGCAGCTCCAAAGCGGGGGACTTCAATGAGCAGTTCTTC.